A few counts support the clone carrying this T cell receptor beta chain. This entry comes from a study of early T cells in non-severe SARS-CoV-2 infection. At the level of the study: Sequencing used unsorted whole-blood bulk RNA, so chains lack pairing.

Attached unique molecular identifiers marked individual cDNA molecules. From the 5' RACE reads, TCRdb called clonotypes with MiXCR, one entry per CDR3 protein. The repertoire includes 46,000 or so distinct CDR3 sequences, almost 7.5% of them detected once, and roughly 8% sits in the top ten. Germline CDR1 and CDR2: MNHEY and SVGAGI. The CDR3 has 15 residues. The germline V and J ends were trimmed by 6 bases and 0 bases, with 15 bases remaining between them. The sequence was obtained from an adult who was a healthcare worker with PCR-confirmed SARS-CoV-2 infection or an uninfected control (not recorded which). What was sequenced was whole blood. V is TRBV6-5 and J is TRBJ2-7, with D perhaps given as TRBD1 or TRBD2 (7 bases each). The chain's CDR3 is CASRHDREGSYEQYF. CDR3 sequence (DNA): TGTGCCAGCAGGCACGACAGGGAGGGCTCCTACGAGCAGTACTTC.